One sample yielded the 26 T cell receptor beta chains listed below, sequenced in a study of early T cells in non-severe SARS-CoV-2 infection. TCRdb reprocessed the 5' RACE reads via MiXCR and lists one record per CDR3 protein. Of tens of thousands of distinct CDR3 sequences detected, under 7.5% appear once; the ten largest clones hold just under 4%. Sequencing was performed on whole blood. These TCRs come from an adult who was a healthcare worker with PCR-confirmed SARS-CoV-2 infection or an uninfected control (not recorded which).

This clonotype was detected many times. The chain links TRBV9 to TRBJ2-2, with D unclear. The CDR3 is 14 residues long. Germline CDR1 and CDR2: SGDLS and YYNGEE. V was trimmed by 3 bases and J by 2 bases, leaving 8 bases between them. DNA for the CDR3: TGTGCCAGCAGCGATGACCGTAACACCGGGGAGCTGTTTTTT. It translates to CASSDDRNTGELFF.

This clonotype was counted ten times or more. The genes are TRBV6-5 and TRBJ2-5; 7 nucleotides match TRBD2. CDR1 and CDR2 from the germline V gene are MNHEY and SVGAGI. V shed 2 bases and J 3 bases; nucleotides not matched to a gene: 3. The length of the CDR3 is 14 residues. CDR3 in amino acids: CASSYLADEETQYF. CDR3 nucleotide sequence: TGTGCCAGCAGTTACCTAGCGGATGAAGAGACCCAGTACTTC.

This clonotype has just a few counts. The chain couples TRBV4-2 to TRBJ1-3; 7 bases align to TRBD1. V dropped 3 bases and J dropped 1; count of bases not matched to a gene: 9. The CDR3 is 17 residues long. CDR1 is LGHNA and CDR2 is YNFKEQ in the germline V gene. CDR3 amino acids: CASSHLGTAFSGNTIYF. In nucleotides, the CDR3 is TGTGCCAGCAGCCATCTGGGGACAGCCTTTTCTGGAAACACCATATATTTT.

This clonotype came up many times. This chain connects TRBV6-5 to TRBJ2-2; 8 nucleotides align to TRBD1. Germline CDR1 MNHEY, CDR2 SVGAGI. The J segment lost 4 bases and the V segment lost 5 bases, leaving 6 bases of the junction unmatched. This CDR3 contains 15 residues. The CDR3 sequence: CASSTRTGSTGELFF. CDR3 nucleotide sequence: TGTGCCAGCAGTACCAGGACAGGGTCCACCGGGGAGCTGTTTTTT.

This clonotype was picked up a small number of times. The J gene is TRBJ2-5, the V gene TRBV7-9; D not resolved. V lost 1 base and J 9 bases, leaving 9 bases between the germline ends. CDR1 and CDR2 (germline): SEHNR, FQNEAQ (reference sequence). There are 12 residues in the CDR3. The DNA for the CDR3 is TGTGCCAGCAGCTTAGTTGGGGAATCCCAGTACTTC. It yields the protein CASSLVGESQYF. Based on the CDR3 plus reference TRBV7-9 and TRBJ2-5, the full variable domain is DTGVSQNPRHKITKRGQNVTFRCDPISEHNRLYWYRQTLGQGPEFLTYFQNEAQLEKSRLLSDRFSAERPKGSFSTLEIQRTEQGDSAMYLCASSLVGESQYFGPGTRLLVL.

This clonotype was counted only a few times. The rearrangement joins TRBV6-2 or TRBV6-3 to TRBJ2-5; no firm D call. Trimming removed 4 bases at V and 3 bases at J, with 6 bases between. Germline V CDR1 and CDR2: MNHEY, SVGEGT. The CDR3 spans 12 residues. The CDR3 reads CASSLTEETQYF. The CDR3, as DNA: TGTGCCAGCAGTTTAACCGAAGAGACCCAGTACTTC.

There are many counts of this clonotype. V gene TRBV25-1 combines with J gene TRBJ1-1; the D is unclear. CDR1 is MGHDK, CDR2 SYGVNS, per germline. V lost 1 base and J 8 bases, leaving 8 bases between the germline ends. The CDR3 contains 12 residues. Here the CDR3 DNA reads TGTGCCAGCAGTGAATGGTCCGGGGAAGCTTTCTTT. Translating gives CASSEWSGEAFF. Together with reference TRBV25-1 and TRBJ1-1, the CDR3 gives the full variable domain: EADIYQTPRYLVIGTGKKITLECSQTMGHDKMYWYQQDPGMELHLIHYSYGVNSTEKGDLSSESTVSRIRTEHFPLTLESARPSHTSQYLCASSEWSGEAFFGQGTRLTVV.

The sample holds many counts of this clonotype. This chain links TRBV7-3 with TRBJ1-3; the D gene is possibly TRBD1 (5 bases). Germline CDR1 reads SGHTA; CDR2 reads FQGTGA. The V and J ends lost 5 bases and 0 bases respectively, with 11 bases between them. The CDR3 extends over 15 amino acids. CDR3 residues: CASSAAGSSGNTIYF. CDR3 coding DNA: TGTGCCAGCAGCGCGGCAGGGAGCTCTGGAAACACCATATATTTT.

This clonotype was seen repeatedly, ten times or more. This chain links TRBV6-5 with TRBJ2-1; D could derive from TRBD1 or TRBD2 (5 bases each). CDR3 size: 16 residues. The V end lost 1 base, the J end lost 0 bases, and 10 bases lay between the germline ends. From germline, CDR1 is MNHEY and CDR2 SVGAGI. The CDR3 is CASSYLRDVSYNEQFF. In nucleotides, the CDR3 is TGTGCCAGCAGTTACTTAAGGGACGTCTCCTACAATGAGCAGTTCTTC.

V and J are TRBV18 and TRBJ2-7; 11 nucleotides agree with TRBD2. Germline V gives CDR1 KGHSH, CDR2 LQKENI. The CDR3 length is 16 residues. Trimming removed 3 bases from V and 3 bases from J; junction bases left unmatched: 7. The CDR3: CASSPQRLAGSYEQYF. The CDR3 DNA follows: TGTGCCAGCTCACCCCAACGACTAGCGGGGAGCTACGAGCAGTACTTC.

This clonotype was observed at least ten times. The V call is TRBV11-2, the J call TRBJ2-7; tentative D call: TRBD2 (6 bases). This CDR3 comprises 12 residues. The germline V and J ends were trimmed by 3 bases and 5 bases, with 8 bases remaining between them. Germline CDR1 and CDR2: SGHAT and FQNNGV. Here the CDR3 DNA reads TGTGCCAGCAGCTTCGGAGGGAACGAGCAGTACTTC. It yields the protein CASSFGGNEQYF.

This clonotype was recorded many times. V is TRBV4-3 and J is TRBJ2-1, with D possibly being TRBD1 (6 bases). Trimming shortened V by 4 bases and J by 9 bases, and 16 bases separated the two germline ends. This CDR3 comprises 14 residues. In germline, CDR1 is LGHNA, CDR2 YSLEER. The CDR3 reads CASSPQAGAGEQFF. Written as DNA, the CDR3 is TGCGCCAGCAGCCCTCAGGCAGGGGCGGGTGAGCAGTTCTTC.

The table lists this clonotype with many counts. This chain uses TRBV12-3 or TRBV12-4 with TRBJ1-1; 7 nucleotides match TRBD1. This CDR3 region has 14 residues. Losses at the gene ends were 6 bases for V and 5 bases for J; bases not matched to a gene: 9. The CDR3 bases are TGTGCCAGCAGCAAGGGACAGTGGATGACTGAAGCTTTCTTT. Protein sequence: CASSKGQWMTEAFF.

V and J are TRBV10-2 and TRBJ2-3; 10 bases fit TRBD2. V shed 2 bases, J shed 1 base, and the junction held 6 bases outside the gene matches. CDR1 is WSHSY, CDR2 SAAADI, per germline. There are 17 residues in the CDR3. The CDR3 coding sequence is TGCGCCAGCAGTGAGAGCGGGGGGGCTGTGGGCACAGATACGCAGTATTTT. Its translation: CASSESGGAVGTDTQYF.

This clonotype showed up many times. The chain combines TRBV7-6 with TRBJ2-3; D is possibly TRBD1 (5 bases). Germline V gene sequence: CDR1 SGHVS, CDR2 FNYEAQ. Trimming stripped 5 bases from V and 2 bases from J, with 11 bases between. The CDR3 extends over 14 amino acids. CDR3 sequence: CASSPAGYTDTQYF. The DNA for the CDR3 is TGTGCCAGCAGCCCGGCAGGGTACACAGATACGCAGTATTTT.

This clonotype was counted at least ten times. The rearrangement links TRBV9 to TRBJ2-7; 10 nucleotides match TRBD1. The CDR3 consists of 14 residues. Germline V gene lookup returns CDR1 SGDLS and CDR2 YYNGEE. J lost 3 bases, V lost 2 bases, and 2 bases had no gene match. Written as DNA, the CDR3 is TGTGCCAGCAGCGTGGGGACAGGGGTCTACGAGCAGTACTTC. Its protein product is CASSVGTGVYEQYF.

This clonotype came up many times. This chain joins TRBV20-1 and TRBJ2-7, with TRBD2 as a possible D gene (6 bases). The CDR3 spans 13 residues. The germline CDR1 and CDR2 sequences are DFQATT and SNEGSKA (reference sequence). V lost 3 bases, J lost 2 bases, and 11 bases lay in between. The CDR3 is CSASLAGTYEQYF. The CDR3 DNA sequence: TGCAGTGCTAGTTTGGCGGGAACCTACGAGCAGTACTTC.

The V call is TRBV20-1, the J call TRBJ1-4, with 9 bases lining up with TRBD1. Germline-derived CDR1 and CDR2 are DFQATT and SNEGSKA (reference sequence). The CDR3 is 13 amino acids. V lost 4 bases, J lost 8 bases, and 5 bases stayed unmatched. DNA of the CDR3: TGCAGTGCTACACAGGGGGCCGGAGAAAAACTGTTTTTT. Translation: CSATQGAGEKLFF.

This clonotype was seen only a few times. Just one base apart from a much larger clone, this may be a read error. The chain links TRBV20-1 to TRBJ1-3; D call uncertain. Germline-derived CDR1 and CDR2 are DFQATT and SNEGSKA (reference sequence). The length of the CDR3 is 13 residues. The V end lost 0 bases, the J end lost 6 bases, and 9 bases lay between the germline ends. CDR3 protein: CSARDQTENTIYF. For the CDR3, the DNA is TGCAGTGCTAGAGATCAGACTGAAAACACCATATATTTT.

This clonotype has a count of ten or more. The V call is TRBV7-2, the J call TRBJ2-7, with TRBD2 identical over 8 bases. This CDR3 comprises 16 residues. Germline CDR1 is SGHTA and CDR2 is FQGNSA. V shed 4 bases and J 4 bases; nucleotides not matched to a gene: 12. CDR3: CASSYLASGGTYEQYF. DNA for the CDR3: TGTGCCAGCAGCTACCTAGCCAGCGGGGGAACATACGAGCAGTACTTC.

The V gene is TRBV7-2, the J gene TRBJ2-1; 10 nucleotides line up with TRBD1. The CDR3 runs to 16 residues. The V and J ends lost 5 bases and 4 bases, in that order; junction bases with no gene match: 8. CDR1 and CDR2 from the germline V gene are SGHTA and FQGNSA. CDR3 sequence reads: CASSLRGTGDYNEQFF. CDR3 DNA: TGTGCCAGCAGCCTGAGGGGGACAGGGGATTACAATGAGCAGTTCTTC.

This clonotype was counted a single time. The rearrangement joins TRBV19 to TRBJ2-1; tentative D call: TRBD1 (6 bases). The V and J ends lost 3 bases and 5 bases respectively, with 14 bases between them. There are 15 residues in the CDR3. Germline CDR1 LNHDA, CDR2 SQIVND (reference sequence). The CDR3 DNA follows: TGTGCCAGTAGTATGGGGGCAGGGCTACACAATGAGCAGTTCTTC. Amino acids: CASSMGAGLHNEQFF.

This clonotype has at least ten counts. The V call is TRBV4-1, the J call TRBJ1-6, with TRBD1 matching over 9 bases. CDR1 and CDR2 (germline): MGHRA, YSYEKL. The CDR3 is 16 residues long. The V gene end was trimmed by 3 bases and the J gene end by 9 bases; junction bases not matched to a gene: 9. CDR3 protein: CASSQPGQGLFSPLHF. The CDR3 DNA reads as TGCGCCAGCAGCCAGCCGGGACAGGGTCTTTTTTCACCCCTCCACTTT.

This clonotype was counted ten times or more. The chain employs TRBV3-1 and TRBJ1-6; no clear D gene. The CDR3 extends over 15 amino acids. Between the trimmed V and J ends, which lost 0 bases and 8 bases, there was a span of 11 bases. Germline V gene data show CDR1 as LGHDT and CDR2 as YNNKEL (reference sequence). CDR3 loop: CASSQDRGSYSPLHF. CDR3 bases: TGTGCCAGCAGCCAAGATCGTGGCAGCTATTCACCCCTCCACTTT.

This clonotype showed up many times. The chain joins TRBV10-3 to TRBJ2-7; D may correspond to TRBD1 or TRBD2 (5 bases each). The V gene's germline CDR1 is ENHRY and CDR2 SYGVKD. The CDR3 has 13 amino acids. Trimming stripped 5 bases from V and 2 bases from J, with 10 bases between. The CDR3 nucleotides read TGTGCCATCAGTACCGGGACGGCCTACGAGCAGTACTTC. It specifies CAISTGTAYEQYF.

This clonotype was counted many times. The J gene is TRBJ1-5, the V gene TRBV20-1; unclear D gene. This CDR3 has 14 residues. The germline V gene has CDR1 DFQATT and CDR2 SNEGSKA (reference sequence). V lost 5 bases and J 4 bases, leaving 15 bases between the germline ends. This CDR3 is CSAPGLSGNQPQHF. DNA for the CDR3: TGCAGTGCTCCTGGTCTGTCGGGAAATCAGCCCCAGCATTTT.